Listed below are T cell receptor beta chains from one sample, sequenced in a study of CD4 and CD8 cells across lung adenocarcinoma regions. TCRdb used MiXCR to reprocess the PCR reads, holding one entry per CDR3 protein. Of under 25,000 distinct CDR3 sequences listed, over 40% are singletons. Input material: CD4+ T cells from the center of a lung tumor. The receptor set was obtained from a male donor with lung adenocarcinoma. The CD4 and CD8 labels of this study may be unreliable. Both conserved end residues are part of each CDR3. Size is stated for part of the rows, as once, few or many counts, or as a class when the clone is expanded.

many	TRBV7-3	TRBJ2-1	CASSFGTGPYNEQFF
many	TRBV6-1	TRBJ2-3	CASSPKGGARTDTQYF
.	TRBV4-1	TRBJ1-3	CASSQERANFGNTIYF
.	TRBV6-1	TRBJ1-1	CASRLRRGTEASF
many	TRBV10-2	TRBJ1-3	CASSESTASSGNTIYF
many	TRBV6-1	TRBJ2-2	CASRARAGELFF
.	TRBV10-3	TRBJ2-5	CSTGLGEGHQDTQYF
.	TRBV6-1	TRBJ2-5	CASKPAGAYNEQYF
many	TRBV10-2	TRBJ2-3	CASSERRGVTDTQYF
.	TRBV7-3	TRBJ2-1	CASSDRGNEQFF
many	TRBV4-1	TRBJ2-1	CASSQVASGDEQFF
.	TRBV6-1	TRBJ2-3	CASSEGLVKDTQYF
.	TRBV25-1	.	CASSEYSSARQPFYEQYF
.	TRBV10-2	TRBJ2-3	CARGLSAKDTQYF
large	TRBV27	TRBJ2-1	CASSPLREPTWDEQFF
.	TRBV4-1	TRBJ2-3	CASSPRLAGDRTDTQSF
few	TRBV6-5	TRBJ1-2	CASSSERYGYTF
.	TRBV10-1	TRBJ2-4	CASSEERLAKNIQYF
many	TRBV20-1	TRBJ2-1	CSATSPGLDYNEQFF
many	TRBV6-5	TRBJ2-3	CASSYSRLGTDTQYF
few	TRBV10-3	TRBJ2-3	CAGGHGGGDPDTQYF
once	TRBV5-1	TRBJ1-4	CASSLLTTNEKLFF
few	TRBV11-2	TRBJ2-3	CASSLTRTPLLPDTQYF
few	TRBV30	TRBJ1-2	CAWSVRTAANYGYTF
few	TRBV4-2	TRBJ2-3	CASSQDSMNTDTQYF
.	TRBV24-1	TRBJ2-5	CATGDGGDYKETQYF
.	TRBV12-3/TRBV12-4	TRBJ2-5	CAGSWGGGRETQYF
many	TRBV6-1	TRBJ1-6	CASSLMSLGNSPLHF
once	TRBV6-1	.	CASAGQGGRSTDTQYF
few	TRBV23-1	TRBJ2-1	CASSMRSGRVPYNEQFF
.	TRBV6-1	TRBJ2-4	CASSEMASGKNTQYF
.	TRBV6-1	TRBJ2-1	CASSGPGTGPNEQFF
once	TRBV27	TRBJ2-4	CASSFGPWDMQYF
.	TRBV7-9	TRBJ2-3	CASSSSGVTDTQYF
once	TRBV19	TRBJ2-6	CASSMGGFSGANVLTF
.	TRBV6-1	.	CASSRQGTAYEQYF
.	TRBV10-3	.	CAISNRGPTYEQYF
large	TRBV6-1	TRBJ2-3	CASSESISTDTQYF
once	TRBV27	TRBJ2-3	CASTLVAGTTDTQYF
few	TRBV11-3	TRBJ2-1	CASSLDPWKEQFF
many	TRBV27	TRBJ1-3	CASRTGGSGNTIYF
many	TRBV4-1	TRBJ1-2	CASALGTGDGYTF
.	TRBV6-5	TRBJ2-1	CASSLNLGRGIGQFF
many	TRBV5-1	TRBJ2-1	CASSLTSGRWYNEQFF
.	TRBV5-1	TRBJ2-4	CASSSAGVGGVGIQYF
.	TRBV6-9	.	CASSYTGSANTQYF
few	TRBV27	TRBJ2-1	CASSVGRQSGAKNIQFF
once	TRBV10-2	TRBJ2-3	CASRTGTGGGGGGAETQYF
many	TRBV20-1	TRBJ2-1	CSAIGLAGGDYNEQFF
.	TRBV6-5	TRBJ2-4	CASVLGAKNMQYF
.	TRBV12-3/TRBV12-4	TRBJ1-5	CASSSTGANQPQHF
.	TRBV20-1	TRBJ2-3	CSAIGILSITDTQYF
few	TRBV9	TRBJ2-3	CASSQRGLVSDTQYF
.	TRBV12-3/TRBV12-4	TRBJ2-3	CASSWDPKDMQYF
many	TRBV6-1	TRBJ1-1	CASSPSSGRGTEAFF
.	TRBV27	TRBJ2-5	CASSLRPGGQETQYF
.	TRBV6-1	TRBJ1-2	CASSGVRLGSGYTF